The subject of this entry is one TCR beta chain. The sample is drawn from a study of control samples from healthy donors and cancer patients. The CDR3 totals 16 residues. CDR1 is MDHEN, CDR2 SYDVKM, per germline. The V end lost 7 bases, the J end lost 1 base, and 20 bases lay between the germline ends. Profiling relied on immunoSEQ multiplex PCR, and the TCRdb table lists in-frame clones only, not all of them. Here the sample spans about 140,000 clones, around 94% being singletons. The origin of this receptor is a middle-aged man in good health. Source material: blood. The chain has TRBV28 and TRBJ2-7; the D is unclear. CDR3 sequence (DNA): TGTGCCAGCACCTTTAGGGCAGTCTGGGGATCCTACGAGCAGTACTTC. This codes for CASTFRAVWGSYEQYF.